Sequencing of this T cell receptor beta chain was carried out in a study of T cell changes during pregnancy in multiple sclerosis. CDR3 size: 14 residues. CDR1 and CDR2 (germline): KGHSH, LQKENI. V lost 3 bases, J lost 9 bases, and 8 bases stayed unmatched. Clones were read by immunoSEQ multiplex PCR, and TCRdb kept only the in-frame ones, dropping some. The profile covers about 15,000 clones, with approximately 86% appearing a single time and around 19% taken by the ten largest. This sample comprised CD8+ T cells from peripheral blood mononuclear cells, obtained in the first trimester of pregnancy. The gene calls are TRBV18 and TRBJ2-1; 7 nucleotides agree with TRBD2. The sequence was obtained from a female donor with multiple sclerosis, enrolled in a pregnancy study. CDR3 loop: CASSPGGELGEQFF. The DNA for the CDR3 is TGTGCCAGCTCACCTGGGGGGGAGTTGGGTGAGCAGTTCTTC.